This is a list of T cell receptor beta chains from one sample in a study of T cells after yellow fever vaccination. In TCRdb, the 5' RACE reads were re-called with MiXCR into one record per CDR3 protein. The table has a few hundred thousand distinct CDR3 sequences, roughly 7.5% seen once; the top ten hold approximately 18%. The material sequenced was PBMCs, taken approximately 47 days after the first yellow fever vaccination. These receptor sequences come from a man in his late teens or twenties who received the YFV17D yellow fever vaccine. CDR3s include the opening cysteine and the closing phenylalanine or tryptophan. A D gene is named only where the DNA matches it firmly. Clone size is shown for a subset of rows, as once, few, many or a class of expanded clone.

clone_size d_call j_call v_call cdr3_nt cdr3_aa
few TRBD2 TRBJ2-3 TRBV25-1 TGTGCCAGCAGTGAATTTCGGTGGGCGGGGGGTAGCACAGATACGCAGTATTTT CASSEFRWAGGSTDTQYF
few NA TRBJ2-3 TRBV5-6 TGTGCCAGCAGCTTTATGGGCCCAGATACGCAGTATTTT CASSFMGPDTQYF
many NA TRBJ1-2 TRBV29-1 TGCAGCGTAGAGACAGATAACTATGGCTACACCTTC CSVETDNYGYTF
NA NA TRBJ1-2 TRBV4-3 TGCGCCAGCAGCCAAGAGTCGCTGGGTAACTATGGCTACACCTTC CASSQESLGNYGYTF
NA NA TRBJ1-2 TRBV19 TGTGCCAGTAAAGGGGAGGACAGAATAACTAACTATGGCTACACCTTC CASKGEDRITNYGYTF
NA NA TRBJ1-2 TRBV12-3/TRBV12-4 TGTGCCAGCAGTTTACAGGGGTTCTATGGCTACACCTTC CASSLQGFYGYTF
NA NA TRBJ2-3 TRBV5-1 TGCGCCAGCAGCTTTAGGGGCGCAACAGATACGCAGTATTTT CASSFRGATDTQYF
few NA TRBJ2-1 TRBV7-6 TGTGCCAGCAGCTCGAGGGACTCCAGGAATGTTGAGCAGTTCTTC CASSSRDSRNVEQFF
NA NA TRBJ2-3 TRBV20-1 TGCAGTGCCAACCGTGCCCAGGCTGGCACAGATACGCAGTATTTT CSANRAQAGTDTQYF
few TRBD1 TRBJ1-1 TRBV7-2 TGTGCCAGCAGCTACGACAGGGTGAACACTGAAGCTTTCTTT CASSYDRVNTEAFF
NA NA TRBJ1-1 TRBV3-1 TGTGCCAGCAGCCAAGACAGCCTGAACACTGAAGCTTTCTTT CASSQDSLNTEAFF
NA NA TRBJ1-3 TRBV7-2 TGTGCCAGCACCCTCAGGGAAGTAGGAAACACCATATATTTT CASTLREVGNTIYF
many NA TRBJ1-6 TRBV30 TGTGCCTGGAGCAGCTCCTATAATTCACCCCTCCACTTT CAWSSSYNSPLHF
NA TRBD1 TRBJ2-1 TRBV5-1 TGCGCCAGCAGAACGACCGGGACAGGCAACAATGAGCAGTTCTTC CASRTTGTGNNEQFF
many TRBD1 TRBJ2-2 TRBV19 TGTGCCAGTCATGACGACAGGGGAGGCACCGGGGAGCTGTTTTTT CASHDDRGGTGELFF
NA NA TRBJ2-7 TRBV27 TGTGCCAACCGACGCGAGCAGTACTTC CANRREQYF
NA NA TRBJ2-7 TRBV7-9 TGTGCCAGCAGCTTTTCTCAGACAGCCAGGGGGGTTTACGAGCAGTACTTC CASSFSQTARGVYEQYF
NA TRBD2 TRBJ2-2 TRBV24-1 TGTGCCACCAGTGAAACGGGGGGGCCGGACGGGGAGCTGTTTTTT CATSETGGPDGELFF
few NA TRBJ1-5 TRBV29-1 TGCAGCGTTGAAGATTGGGGTCAGCCCCAGCATTTT CSVEDWGQPQHF